The TCR beta chain under discussion was sequenced for a study of shared clonotypes between healthy human individuals. In the study overall: CD4 naive and memory got three plates each, CD8 naive two, CD8 memory one.

Source study methods: As immunoSEQ supplied junction-only sequences (without quality scores), filtering differed. Repertoires were generated with immunoSEQ multiplex PCR, while TCRdb's copy carries only in-frame clones and drops some. That table furnishes V, J and clone size, whereas the DNA furnished D and trimming. The sample includes just over 2,000,000 clones, about 95% of them seen just once. The naive CD8 population came from CD45RO-negative cells selected for CCR7, without terminally differentiated effector memory CD45RA+ cells. Germline V gives CDR1 LGHNA, CDR2 YSLEER. The CDR3 loop spans 14 amino acids. V was trimmed by 1 base and J by 3 bases, leaving 8 bases between them.

The clonotype originates from a man between 18 and 29 years old in good health. Sequencing used naive CD8+ T cells sorted from blood. This sequence joins TRBV4-3 and TRBJ2-3; unclear D gene. The CDR3 DNA follows: TGCGCCAGCAGCCAAGCCGGCGTTACAGATACGCAGTATTTT. It is translated as CASSQAGVTDTQYF.